This T cell receptor beta chain is from a study of T cell changes during pregnancy in multiple sclerosis. This table comes from immunoSEQ multiplex PCR, and its TCRdb copy is limited to in-frame clones, with some not included. Altogether roughly 72,000 clones are present, around nine tenths being singletons, with the ten largest covering roughly 0.21%. CDR3 length equals 16 residues. Per the germline V gene, CDR1 is LGHNA and CDR2 is YNFKEQ. V lost 3 bases, J lost 7 bases, and 6 bases stayed unmatched. This sequence joins TRBV4-2 and TRBJ2-1; 13 nucleotides line up with TRBD2. The receptor's source is a female donor with multiple sclerosis, enrolled in a pregnancy study. The specimen was CD4+ T cells from peripheral blood mononuclear cells, collected before pregnancy. The CDR3 region is CASSQQRLAGGNEQFF. Written as DNA, the CDR3 is TGTGCCAGCAGCCAGCAAAGACTAGCGGGGGGAAATGAGCAGTTCTTC.